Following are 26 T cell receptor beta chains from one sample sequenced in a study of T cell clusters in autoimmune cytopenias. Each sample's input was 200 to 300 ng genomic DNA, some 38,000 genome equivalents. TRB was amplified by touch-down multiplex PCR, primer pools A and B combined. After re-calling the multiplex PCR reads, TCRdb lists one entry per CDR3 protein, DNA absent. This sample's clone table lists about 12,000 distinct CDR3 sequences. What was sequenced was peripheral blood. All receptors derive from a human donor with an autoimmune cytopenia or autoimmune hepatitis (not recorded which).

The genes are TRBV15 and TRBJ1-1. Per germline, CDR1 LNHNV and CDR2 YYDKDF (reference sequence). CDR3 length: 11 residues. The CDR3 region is CATSRDLQAFF.

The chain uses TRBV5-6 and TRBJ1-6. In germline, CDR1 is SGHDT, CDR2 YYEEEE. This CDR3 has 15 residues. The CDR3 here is CASSLRARYNSPLHF. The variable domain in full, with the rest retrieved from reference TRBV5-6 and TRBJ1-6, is DAGVTQSPTHLIKTRGQQVTLRCSPKSGHDTVSWYQQALGQGPQFIFQYYEEEERQRGNFPDRFSGHQFPNYSSELNVNALLLGDSALYLCASSLRARYNSPLHFGNGTRLTVT.

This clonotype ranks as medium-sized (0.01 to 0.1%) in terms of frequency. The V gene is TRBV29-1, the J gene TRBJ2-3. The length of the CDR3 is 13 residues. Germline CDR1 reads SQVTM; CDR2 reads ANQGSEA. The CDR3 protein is CSVEKQPKDTQYF.

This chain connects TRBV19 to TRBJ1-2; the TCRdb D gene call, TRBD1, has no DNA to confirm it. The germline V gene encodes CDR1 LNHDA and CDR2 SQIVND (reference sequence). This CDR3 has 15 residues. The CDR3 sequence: CASSIWGDRRYGYTF.

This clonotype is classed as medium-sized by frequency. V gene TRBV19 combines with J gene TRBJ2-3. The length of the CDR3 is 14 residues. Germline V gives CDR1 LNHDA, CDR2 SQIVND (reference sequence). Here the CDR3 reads CASSISRSTDTQYF.

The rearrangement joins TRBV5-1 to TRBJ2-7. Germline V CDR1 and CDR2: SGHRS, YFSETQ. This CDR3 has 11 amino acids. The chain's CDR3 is CASSYSYEQYF.

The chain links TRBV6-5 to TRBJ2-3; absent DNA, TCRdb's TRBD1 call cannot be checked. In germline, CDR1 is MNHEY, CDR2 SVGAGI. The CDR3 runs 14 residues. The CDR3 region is CASSIRGRADTQYF.

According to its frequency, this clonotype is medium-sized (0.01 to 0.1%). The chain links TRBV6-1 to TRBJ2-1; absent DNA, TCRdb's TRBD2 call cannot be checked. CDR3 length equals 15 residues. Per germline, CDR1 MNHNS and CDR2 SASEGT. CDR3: CASSVGSGGHNEQFF.

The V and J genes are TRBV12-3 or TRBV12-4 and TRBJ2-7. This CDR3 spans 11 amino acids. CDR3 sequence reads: CASSLVGEQYF.

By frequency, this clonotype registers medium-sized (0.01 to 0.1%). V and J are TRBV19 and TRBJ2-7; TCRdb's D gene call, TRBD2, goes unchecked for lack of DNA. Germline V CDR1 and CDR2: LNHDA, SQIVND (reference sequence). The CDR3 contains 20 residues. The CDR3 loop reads CASSQLSGTGTSGRLNEQYF.

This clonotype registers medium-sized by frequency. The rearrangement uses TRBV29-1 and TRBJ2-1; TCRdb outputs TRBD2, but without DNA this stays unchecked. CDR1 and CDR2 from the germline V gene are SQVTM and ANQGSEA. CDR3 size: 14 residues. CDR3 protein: CSVIAGGGRGVQFF.

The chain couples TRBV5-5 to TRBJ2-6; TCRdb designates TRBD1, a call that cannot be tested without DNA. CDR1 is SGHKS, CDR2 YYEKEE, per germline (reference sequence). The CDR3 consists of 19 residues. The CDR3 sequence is CASSPTGGKKLSGANVLTF.

The CDR3 is CASSISLGWTSSEKLFF. This chain connects TRBV19 to TRBJ1-4; TCRdb outputs TRBD1, but without DNA this stays unchecked. The CDR3 loop spans 17 amino acids. Germline CDR1 and CDR2: LNHDA and SQIVND (reference sequence).

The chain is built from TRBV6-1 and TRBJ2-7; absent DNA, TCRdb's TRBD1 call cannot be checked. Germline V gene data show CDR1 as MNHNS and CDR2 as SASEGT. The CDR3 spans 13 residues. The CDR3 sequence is CASTRDRGYERYF.

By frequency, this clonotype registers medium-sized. CDR3 amino acids: CASSIDPGTREGYEQYF. The rearrangement uses TRBV19 and TRBJ2-7; the TCRdb D gene call, TRBD2, has no DNA to confirm it. The CDR3 length is 17 residues. Germline V gene sequence: CDR1 LNHDA, CDR2 SQIVND (reference sequence).

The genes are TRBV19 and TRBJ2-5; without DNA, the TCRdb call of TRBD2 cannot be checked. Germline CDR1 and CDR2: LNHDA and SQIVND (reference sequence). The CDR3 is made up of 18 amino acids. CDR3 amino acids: CASSTKTSGRLPQETQYF.

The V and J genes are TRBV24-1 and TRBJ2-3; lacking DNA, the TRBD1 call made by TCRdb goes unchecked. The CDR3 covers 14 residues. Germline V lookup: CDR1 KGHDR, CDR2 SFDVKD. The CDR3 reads CATSDFFAGDTQYF.

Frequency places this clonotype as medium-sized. The CDR3 spells CASSGSGELFF. The chain combines TRBV6-2 or TRBV6-3 with TRBJ2-2. The CDR3 is made up of 11 amino acids. Germline loops: CDR1 MNHEY, CDR2 SVGEGT.

CDR3 sequence: CASRGGTNEKLFF. V is TRBV6-5 and J is TRBJ1-4. Germline CDR1 and CDR2: MNHEY and SVGAGI. The CDR3 has 13 residues.

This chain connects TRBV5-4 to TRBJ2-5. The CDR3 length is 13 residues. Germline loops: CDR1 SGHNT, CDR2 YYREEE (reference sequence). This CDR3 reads CASSYGRQETQYF.

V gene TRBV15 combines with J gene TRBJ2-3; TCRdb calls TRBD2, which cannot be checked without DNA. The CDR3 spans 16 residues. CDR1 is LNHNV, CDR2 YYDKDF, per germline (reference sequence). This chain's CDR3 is CATSRGGTTRVDTQYF. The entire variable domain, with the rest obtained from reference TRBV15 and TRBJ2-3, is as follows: DAMVIQNPRYQVTQFGKPVTLSCSQTLNHNVMYWYQQKSSQAPKLLFHYYDKDFNNEADTPDNFQSRRPNTSFCFLDIRSPGLGDTAMYLCATSRGGTTRVDTQYFGPGTRLTVL.

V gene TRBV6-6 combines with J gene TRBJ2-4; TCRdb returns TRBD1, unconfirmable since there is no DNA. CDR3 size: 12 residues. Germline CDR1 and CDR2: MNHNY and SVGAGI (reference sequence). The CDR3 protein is CASSQTENIQYF.

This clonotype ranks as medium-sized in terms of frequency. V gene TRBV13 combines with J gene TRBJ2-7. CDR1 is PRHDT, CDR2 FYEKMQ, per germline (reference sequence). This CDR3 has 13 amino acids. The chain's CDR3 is CASSFGRSYEQYF.

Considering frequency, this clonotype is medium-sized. CDR3 loop: CSVETGQSYGYTF. The chain couples TRBV29-1 to TRBJ1-2; as DNA is missing, the TRBD1 call by TCRdb cannot be tested. The germline V gene encodes CDR1 SQVTM and CDR2 ANQGSEA. The CDR3 sequence is 13 residues long.

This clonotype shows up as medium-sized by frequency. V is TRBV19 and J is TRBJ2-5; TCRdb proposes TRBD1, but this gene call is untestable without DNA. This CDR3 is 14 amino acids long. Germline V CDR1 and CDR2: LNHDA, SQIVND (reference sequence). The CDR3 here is CASSPRRTEETQYF.

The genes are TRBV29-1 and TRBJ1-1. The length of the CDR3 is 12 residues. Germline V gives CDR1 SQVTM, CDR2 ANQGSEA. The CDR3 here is CSVGEGIFEAFF.